This entry concerns a single T cell receptor (beta chain). This sample was taken from a study of cytomegalovirus exposure and HLA in healthy donors. Regarding donors, all were healthy bone marrow donors. Use of 60 Vbeta and 13 Jbeta primers characterized the PCR. The repertoire was sequenced with immunoSEQ multiplex PCR; TCRdb's copy has only in-frame clones and lacks some. Here the sample spans approximately 160,000 clones, roughly 87% being singletons. V lost 0 bases and J lost 6; bases outside the gene matches: 4. In germline, CDR1 is LGHNA, CDR2 YNFKEQ. This CDR3 contains 15 residues. Sequencing was carried out using PBMCs. The origin of this receptor is a man in his fifties or sixties in good health and CMV-seropositive. This sequence joins TRBV4-2 and TRBJ2-2, with 7 bases lining up with TRBD1. The CDR3 protein is CASSQERGRAGELFF. CDR3 nucleotides: TGTGCCAGCAGCCAAGAAAGGGGGCGGGCCGGGGAGCTGTTTTTT.